Presented here are 26 T cell receptor beta chains from one specimen sequenced in a study of blood T cell repertoires in COVID-19. The assay was immunoSEQ multiplex PCR, and TCRdb's table has in-frame clones only and misses some. The data contain approximately 290,000 clones, roughly 87% of them seen just once; the ten biggest clones take up about 2%. Material for sequencing was peripheral blood. Every receptor here comes from a man between 18 and 29 years old with active or convalescent COVID-19.

The rearrangement uses TRBV28 and TRBJ1-2; unclear D gene. Trimming cost V 4 bases and J 7 bases, with 13 bases left between them. Germline assignment: CDR1 MDHEN and CDR2 SYDVKM. The CDR3 is made up of 13 amino acids. The CDR3: CASSSSLLTGYTF. CDR3 in DNA: TGTGCCAGCAGTTCTAGCCTTCTAACTGGCTACACCTTC.

The chain couples TRBV19 to TRBJ1-2; 7 nucleotides align to TRBD1. The V segment lost 7 bases and the J segment 4 bases; nucleotides outside the gene matches: 21. The CDR3 length is 18 residues. The germline gives CDR1 LNHDA, CDR2 SQIVND (reference sequence). Here the CDR3 reads CASNAPGQSIVRGYGYTF. The CDR3 bases are TGTGCCAGTAACGCACCGGGACAGAGTATTGTTCGGGGCTATGGCTACACCTTC.

The gene calls are TRBV18 and TRBJ2-2, with D possibly being TRBD1 (5 bases). Germline-derived CDR1 and CDR2 are KGHSH and LQKENI. CDR3 length equals 15 residues. Trimming removed 1 base from V and 6 bases from J, with 12 bases in between. In nucleotides, the CDR3 is TGTGCCAGCTCACCACTGCAGGGCAAAGCCGGGGAGCTGTTTTTT. Amino acids: CASSPLQGKAGELFF.

The J gene is TRBJ2-1, the V gene TRBV5-1, with TRBD2 identical over 7 bases. With 6 bases clipped from V and 4 bases from J, the junction kept 7 bases outside the gene matches. Germline-derived CDR1 and CDR2 are SGHRS and YFSETQ. The CDR3 contains 14 residues. This chain's CDR3 is CASTRWEGYNEQFF. The CDR3 bases are TGCGCCAGCACCCGGTGGGAGGGTTACAATGAGCAGTTCTTC.

This clone was picked up a small number of times. The chain uses TRBV18 and TRBJ1-5, with 9 bases aligning to TRBD1. Trimming took 4 bases from V and 5 from J; bases not matched to a gene: 6. The CDR3 has 15 residues. Germline V gene data show CDR1 as KGHSH and CDR2 as LQKENI. The CDR3 spells CASSQGGTGHQPQHF. The CDR3 DNA reads as TGTGCCAGCTCACAAGGGGGGACAGGGCATCAGCCCCAGCATTTT.

This chain joins TRBV2 and TRBJ2-1; 9 positions match TRBD2. CDR1 and CDR2 from the germline V gene are SNHLY and FYNNEI. J was trimmed by 9 bases and V by 7 bases; bases with no gene match: 10. CDR3 size: 14 residues. This chain's CDR3 is CASILGGRASEQFF. In nucleotides, the CDR3 is TGTGCCAGCATCCTGGGCGGGAGGGCCTCTGAGCAGTTCTTC.

The gene calls are TRBV15 and TRBJ1-4, with 9 nucleotides matching TRBD1. Per germline, CDR1 LNHNV and CDR2 YYDKDF (reference sequence). There are 15 residues in the CDR3. V gave up 6 bases and J gave up 8 bases; unmatched junction bases: 10. The CDR3 sequence is CATRSTGGYREKLFF. CDR3 coding DNA: TGTGCCACCAGGTCAACAGGGGGCTATAGAGAAAAACTGTTTTTT.

Here the CDR3 DNA reads TGTGCCAGCAGCCCCGAAGGGAGGGGCCCCCGATACGTAGATACGCAGTATTTT. Protein sequence: CASSPEGRGPRYVDTQYF. The chain employs TRBV7-9 and TRBJ2-3; 7 bases agree with TRBD2. CDR3 length: 18 residues. From germline, CDR1 is SEHNR and CDR2 FQNEAQ (reference sequence). The trim removed 5 bases at V and 5 bases at J, leaving 19 bases unmatched.

The rearrangement uses TRBV19 and TRBJ2-1; D perhaps matches TRBD1 (6 bases). Germline V gene sequence: CDR1 LNHDA, CDR2 SQIVND (reference sequence). Trimming left V 3 bases short and J 2 bases short, with 11 bases between. The CDR3 has 15 residues. The CDR3 nucleotides read TGTGCCAGTAGTATTTTCGCAGGGGCCTACAATGAGCAGTTCTTC. As protein: CASSIFAGAYNEQFF.

The chain uses TRBV12-5 and TRBJ1-3; 9 nucleotides align to TRBD1. Losses at the gene ends were 6 bases for V and 4 bases for J; bases not matched to a gene: 7. Germline assignment: CDR1 LGHNT and CDR2 FRNRAP. The length of the CDR3 is 15 residues. CDR3 protein: CASGAGTGQGNTIYF. The CDR3 DNA sequence: TGTGCTAGTGGAGCCGGGACAGGGCAGGGAAACACCATATATTTT.

The chain uses TRBV6-1 and TRBJ2-7; D is undetermined. This CDR3 spans 14 amino acids. V was clipped by 1 base and J by 5 bases, with 12 bases between them. Per germline, CDR1 MNHNS and CDR2 SASEGT. This chain's CDR3 is CASSEVSLLDEQYF. The CDR3 bases are TGTGCCAGCAGTGAAGTTTCCCTGTTAGACGAGCAGTACTTC.

The chain employs TRBV4-3 and TRBJ2-3; 11 nucleotides line up with TRBD2. Germline V gene lookup returns CDR1 LGHNA and CDR2 YSLEER. J gave up 2 bases and V 0 bases, and 4 bases lay outside the gene matches. This CDR3 is built from 17 residues. This CDR3 is CASSQDRLAGYTDTQYF. DNA of the CDR3: TGCGCCAGCAGCCAAGATAGACTAGCGGGGTACACAGATACGCAGTATTTT.

The rearrangement links TRBV29-1 to TRBJ2-1, with 7 bases that match TRBD2. The length of the CDR3 is 12 residues. CDR1 is SQVTM and CDR2 is ANQGSEA in the germline V gene. Germline trimming cut 7 bases from V and 9 bases from J; bases unmatched to any gene: 9. The CDR3 sequence is CSAGREKTEQFF. In DNA, the CDR3 is TGCAGCGCTGGGAGGGAAAAAACTGAGCAGTTCTTC.

V and J are TRBV5-6 and TRBJ2-7; TRBD1 matches at 9 bases. Trimming took 0 bases from V and 8 from J; bases not matched to a gene: 6. Germline V CDR1 and CDR2: SGHDT, YYEEEE. The CDR3 spans 14 residues. The CDR3 DNA reads TGTGCCAGCAGCTTGGGATCCGGGACAGGGAAGCAGTACTTC. Its translation is CASSLGSGTGKQYF.

This clone was seen only once. V usage is TRBV5-4 and J usage is TRBJ1-4, with TRBD1 matching 7 bases. The CDR3 covers 15 residues. Germline V lookup: CDR1 SGHNT, CDR2 YYREEE (reference sequence). Trimming cost V 3 bases and J 3 bases; bases outside gene matches: 5. CDR3 nucleotide sequence: TGTGCCAGCAGCTCGTCCGGGACAGCTAATGAAAAACTGTTTTTT. Protein: CASSSSGTANEKLFF.

The rearrangement uses TRBV28 and TRBJ1-2, with D maybe TRBD1 (5 bases). This CDR3 region has 15 residues. V lost 6 bases and J 5 bases, leaving 19 bases between the germline ends. Germline V CDR1 and CDR2: MDHEN, SYDVKM. The CDR3 DNA sequence: TGTGCCAGCAGCTTACCACAGGTGTTACTTTATGGCTACACCTTC. Its translation: CASSLPQVLLYGYTF.

This chain uses TRBV6-5 with TRBJ2-2, with TRBD2 as a possible D gene (5 bases). Germline CDR1 MNHEY, CDR2 SVGAGI. V was cut by 8 bases and J by 11 bases, with 21 bases left in between. The CDR3 runs to 14 residues. Written as DNA, the CDR3 is TGTGCCAGCTCCCAGGACTGGGCTGGGCCAGAGCTGTTTTTT. Its protein is CASSQDWAGPELFF.

This chain uses TRBV7-9 with TRBJ1-2; the D gene is possibly TRBD1 (6 bases). The CDR3 has 13 residues. The germline V gene encodes CDR1 SEHNR and CDR2 FQNEAQ (reference sequence). Deletions cut 2 bases from V and 8 bases from J, with 12 bases between. The CDR3: CASSLSGAWGYTF. For the CDR3, the DNA is TGTGCCAGCAGCTTATCAGGGGCCTGGGGCTACACCTTC.

This clone has only one observation. The chain recombines TRBV6-5 with TRBJ1-5; TRBD1 agrees at 12 bases. The trim removed 6 bases at V and 7 bases at J, leaving 7 bases unmatched. The CDR3 loop spans 15 amino acids. Germline V lookup: CDR1 MNHEY, CDR2 SVGAGI. CDR3 sequence reads: CASSKGQGARQPQHF. In DNA, the CDR3 is TGTGCCAGCAGCAAGGGACAGGGGGCGCGACAGCCCCAGCATTTT.

The rearrangement links TRBV6-5 to TRBJ2-7, with D possibly matching TRBD2 (5 bases). Germline assignment: CDR1 MNHEY and CDR2 SVGAGI. The length of the CDR3 is 13 residues. Deletions cut 2 bases from V and 6 bases from J, with 11 bases between. CDR3 region: CASSYEVGSEQYF. For the CDR3, the DNA is TGTGCCAGCAGTTACGAGGTGGGGAGCGAGCAGTACTTC.

This clone came up once. The rearrangement links TRBV5-1 to TRBJ1-2; 7 bases align to TRBD1. J lost 8 bases, V lost 4 bases, and 8 bases had no gene match. Germline CDR1 is SGHRS and CDR2 is YFSETQ. This CDR3 is 13 amino acids long. CDR3 in DNA: TGCGCCAGCAGCCCAGTAGGGGGCTTGGGCTACACCTTC. Translated: CASSPVGGLGYTF.

The rearrangement links TRBV21-1 to TRBJ1-3. TRBV21-1 is flagged as a pseudogene. The CDR3 length is 17 residues. CDR3 nucleotides: TGTGCCAGCAGCAAAGATGGGGGGGACATTCCGGGGAACACCATATATTTT. Amino acids: CASSKDGGDIPGNTIYF.

The chain uses TRBV5-1 and TRBJ2-3; 9 bases line up with TRBD2. Losses at the gene ends were 0 bases for V and 2 bases for J; bases not matched to a gene: 10. Germline V gene sequence: CDR1 SGHRS, CDR2 YFSETQ. This CDR3 region has 18 residues. The CDR3 reads CASSLAVAGAGFTDTQYF. CDR3 in DNA: TGCGCCAGCAGCTTGGCGGTAGCGGGAGCGGGATTCACAGATACGCAGTATTTT.

The gene calls are TRBV2 and TRBJ1-1; D remains ambiguous. The V and J ends lost 3 bases and 1 base respectively, with 6 bases between them. CDR1 is SNHLY, CDR2 FYNNEI, per germline. This CDR3 has 13 amino acids. The CDR3: CASSDNTNTEAFF. In nucleotides, the CDR3 is TGTGCCAGCAGTGATAACACGAACACTGAAGCTTTCTTT. Full variable domain (missing parts from reference TRBV2 and TRBJ1-1): EPEVTQTPSHQVTQMGQEVILRCVPISNHLYFYWYRQILGQKVEFLVSFYNNEISEKSEIFDDQFSVERPDGSNFTLKIRSTKLEDSAMYFCASSDNTNTEAFFGQGTRLTVV.

V gene TRBV10-3 combines with J gene TRBJ1-2, with a tentative D call TRBD1 (6 bases). Germline CDR1 ENHRY, CDR2 SYGVKD. This CDR3 comprises 13 residues. The V gene lost 6 bases and the J gene lost 8 bases, with 16 bases spanning the gap. The CDR3 loop reads CAISIQGEGGYTF. The CDR3 DNA reads TGTGCCATCAGCATACAGGGAGAGGGCGGCTACACCTTC.

The chain joins TRBV28 to TRBJ2-5, with 9 bases fitting TRBD2. The CDR3 runs to 18 residues. The V gene end was trimmed by 1 base and the J gene end by 1 base; junction bases not matched to a gene: 10. Germline CDR1 is MDHEN and CDR2 is SYDVKM. CDR3 amino acids: CASSLFRFPTSGQETQYF. The CDR3 region has the DNA TGTGCCAGCAGTTTATTTCGCTTCCCGACTAGCGGCCAAGAGACCCAGTACTTC.